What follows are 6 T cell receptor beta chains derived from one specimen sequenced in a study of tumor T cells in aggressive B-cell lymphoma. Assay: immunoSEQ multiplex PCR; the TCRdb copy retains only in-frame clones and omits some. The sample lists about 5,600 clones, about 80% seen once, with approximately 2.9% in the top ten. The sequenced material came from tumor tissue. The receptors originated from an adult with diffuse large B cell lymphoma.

In DNA form, the CDR3 reads TGCGCCAGCGCCCCCTCAGGGGGCCGGTACGAGCAGTACTTC. Translation: CASAPSGGRYEQYF. This rearrangement joins TRBV5-1 to TRBJ2-7; 8 nucleotides agree with TRBD1. Germline CDR1 SGHRS, CDR2 YFSETQ. The V segment lost 7 bases and the J segment 4 bases; nucleotides outside the gene matches: 10. This CDR3 is 14 amino acids long.

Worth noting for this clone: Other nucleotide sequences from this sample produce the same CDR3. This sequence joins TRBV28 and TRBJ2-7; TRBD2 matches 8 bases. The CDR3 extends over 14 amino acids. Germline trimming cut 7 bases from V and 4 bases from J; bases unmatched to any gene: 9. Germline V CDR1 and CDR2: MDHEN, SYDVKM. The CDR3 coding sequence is TGTGCCAGCAACTTAGCGGGGTCCTCTTACGAGCAGTACTTC. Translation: CASNLAGSSYEQYF.

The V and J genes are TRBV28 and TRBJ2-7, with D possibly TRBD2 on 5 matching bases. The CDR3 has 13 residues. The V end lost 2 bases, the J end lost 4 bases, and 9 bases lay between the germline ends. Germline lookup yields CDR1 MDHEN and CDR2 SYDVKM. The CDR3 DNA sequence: TGTGCCAGCAGTTTACCCTGGACTTACGAGCAGTACTTC. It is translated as CASSLPWTYEQYF.

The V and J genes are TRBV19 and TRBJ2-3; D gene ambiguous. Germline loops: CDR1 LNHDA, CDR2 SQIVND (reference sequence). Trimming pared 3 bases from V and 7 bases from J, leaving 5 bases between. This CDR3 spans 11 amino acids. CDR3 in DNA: TGTGCCAGTAGTATTTACTATACGCAGTATTTT. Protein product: CASSIYYTQYF.

CDR3 amino acids: CASSLSQGSYNEQFF. CDR3 DNA: TGTGCCAGCAGCTTGTCTCAGGGGAGTTACAATGAGCAGTTCTTC. The V and J genes are TRBV5-4 and TRBJ2-1; D is perhaps TRBD1 (6 bases). The germline V gene encodes CDR1 SGHNT and CDR2 YYREEE (reference sequence). The CDR3 length is 15 residues. V was trimmed by 1 base and J by 4 bases, leaving 12 bases between them.

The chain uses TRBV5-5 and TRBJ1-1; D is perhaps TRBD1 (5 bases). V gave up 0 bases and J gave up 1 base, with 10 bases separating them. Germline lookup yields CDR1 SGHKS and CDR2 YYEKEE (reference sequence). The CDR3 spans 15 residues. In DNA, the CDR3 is TGTGCCAGCAGCTTGGCGCGGGGGAGGAACACTGAAGCTTTCTTT. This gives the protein CASSLARGRNTEAFF.